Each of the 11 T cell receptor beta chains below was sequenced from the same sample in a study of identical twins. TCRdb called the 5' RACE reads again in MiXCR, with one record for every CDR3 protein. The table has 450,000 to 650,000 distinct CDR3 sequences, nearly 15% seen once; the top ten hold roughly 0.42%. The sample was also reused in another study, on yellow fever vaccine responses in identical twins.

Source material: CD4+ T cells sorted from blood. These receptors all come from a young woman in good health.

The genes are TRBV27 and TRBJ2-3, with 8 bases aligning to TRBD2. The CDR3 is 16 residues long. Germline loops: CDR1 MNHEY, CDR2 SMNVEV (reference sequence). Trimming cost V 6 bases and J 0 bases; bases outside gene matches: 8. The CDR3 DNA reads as TGTGCCAGCAGCAGACCCGGGGGGGCCAGCACAGATACGCAGTATTTT. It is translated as CASSRPGGASTDTQYF.

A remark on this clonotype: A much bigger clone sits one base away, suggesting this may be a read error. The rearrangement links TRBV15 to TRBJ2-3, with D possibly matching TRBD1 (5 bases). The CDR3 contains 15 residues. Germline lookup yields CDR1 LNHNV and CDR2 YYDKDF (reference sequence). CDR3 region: CATSGESGFGDTQYF. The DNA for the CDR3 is TGTGCCACCAGCGGAGAGTCAGGGTTCGGCGATACGCAGTATTTT.

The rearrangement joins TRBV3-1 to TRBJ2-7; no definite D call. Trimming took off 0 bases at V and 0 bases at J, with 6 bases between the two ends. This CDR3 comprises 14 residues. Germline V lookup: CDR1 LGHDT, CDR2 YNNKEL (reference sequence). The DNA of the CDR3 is TGTGCCAGCAGCCAAGAACCACGCTCCTACGAGCAGTACTTC. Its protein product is CASSQEPRSYEQYF.

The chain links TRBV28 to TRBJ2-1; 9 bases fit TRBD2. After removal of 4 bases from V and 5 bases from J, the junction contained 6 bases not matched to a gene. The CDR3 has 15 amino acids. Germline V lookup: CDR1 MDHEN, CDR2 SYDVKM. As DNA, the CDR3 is TGTGCCAGCAGTTCAGGCGGGGGGGGAGACAATGAGCAGTTCTTC. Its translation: CASSSGGGGDNEQFF. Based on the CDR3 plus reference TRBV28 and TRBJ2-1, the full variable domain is DVKVTQSSRYLVKRTGEKVFLECVQDMDHENMFWYRQDPGLGLRLIYFSYDVKMKEKGDIPEGYSVSREKKERFSLILESASTNQTSMYLCASSSGGGGDNEQFFGPGTRLTVL.

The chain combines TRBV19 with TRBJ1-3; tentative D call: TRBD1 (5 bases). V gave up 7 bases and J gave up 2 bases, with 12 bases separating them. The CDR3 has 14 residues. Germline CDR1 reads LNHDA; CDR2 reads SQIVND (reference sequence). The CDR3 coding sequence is TGTGCCAGTAACCCGCAGGGCGCTGGAAACACCATATATTTT. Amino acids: CASNPQGAGNTIYF.

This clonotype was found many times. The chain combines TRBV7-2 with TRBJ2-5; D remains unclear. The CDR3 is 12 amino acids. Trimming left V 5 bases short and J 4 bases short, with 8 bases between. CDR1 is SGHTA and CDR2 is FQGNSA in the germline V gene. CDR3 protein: CASSQSRETQYF. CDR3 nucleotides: TGTGCCAGCAGCCAGTCCAGAGAGACCCAGTACTTC.

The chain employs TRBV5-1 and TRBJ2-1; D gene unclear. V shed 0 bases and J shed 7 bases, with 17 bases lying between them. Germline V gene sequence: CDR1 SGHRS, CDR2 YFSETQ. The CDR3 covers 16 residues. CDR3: CASSLVALSVGNEQFF. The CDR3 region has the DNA TGCGCCAGCAGCTTGGTTGCACTGAGTGTTGGGAATGAGCAGTTCTTC.

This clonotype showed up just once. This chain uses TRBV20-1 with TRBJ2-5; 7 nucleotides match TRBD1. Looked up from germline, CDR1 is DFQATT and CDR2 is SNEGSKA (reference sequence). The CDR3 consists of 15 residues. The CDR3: CSAVRPGTAQETQYF. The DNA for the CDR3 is TGCAGCGCTGTCCGCCCCGGGACAGCGCAAGAGACCCAGTACTTC.

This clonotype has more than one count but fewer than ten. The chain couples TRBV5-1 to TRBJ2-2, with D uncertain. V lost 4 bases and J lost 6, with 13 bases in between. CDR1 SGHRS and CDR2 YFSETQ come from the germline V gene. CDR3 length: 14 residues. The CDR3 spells CASSPLNKAGELFF. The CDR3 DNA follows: TGCGCCAGCAGCCCTCTGAATAAGGCCGGGGAGCTGTTTTTT.

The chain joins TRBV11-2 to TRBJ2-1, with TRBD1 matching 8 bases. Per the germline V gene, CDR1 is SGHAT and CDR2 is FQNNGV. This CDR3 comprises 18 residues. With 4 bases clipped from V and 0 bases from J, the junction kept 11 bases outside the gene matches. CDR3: CASSSEKSDRASYNEQFF. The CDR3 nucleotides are TGTGCCAGCAGCTCTGAAAAATCGGACAGGGCCTCCTACAATGAGCAGTTCTTC.

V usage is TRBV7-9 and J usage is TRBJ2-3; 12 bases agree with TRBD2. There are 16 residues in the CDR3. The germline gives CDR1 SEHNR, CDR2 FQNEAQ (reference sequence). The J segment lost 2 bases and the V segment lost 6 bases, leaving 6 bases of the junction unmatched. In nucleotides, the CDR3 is TGTGCCAGCAGGCGGACTAGCGGGGACCTCACAGATACGCAGTATTTT. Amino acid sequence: CASRRTSGDLTDTQYF.